A selection of T cell receptor beta chains follows, all from one sample in a study of CD8+ T cells in alopecia areata. Assay: immunoSEQ multiplex PCR; the TCRdb copy retains only in-frame clones and omits some. Of more than 200,000 clones listed, approximately 61% were seen once; the top ten hold around 1.2%. Here the sequenced sample was CD4+ T cells sorted from blood, taken at week 0. These receptors originate from a human donor with alopecia areata. The CDR3 runs from the conserved cysteine through the conserved F or W. D genes are given only for firm matches. A clone size is listed for some rows: how often the clone was seen (once, few, many), or a class if it is expanded.

V gene	D gene	J gene	clone size	CDR3 protein	CDR3 DNA
TRBV7-9	NA	TRBJ1-5	NA	CASSSGEQPQHF	TGTGCCAGCAGCTCAGGGGAACAGCCCCAGCATTTT
TRBV7-2	NA	TRBJ2-7	few	CASSLAGVEAYEQYF	TGTGCCAGCAGCTTAGCTGGGGTCGAGGCTTACGAGCAGTACTTC
TRBV18	TRBD1	TRBJ1-1	NA	CASSPNRQGVTEAFF	TGTGCCAGCTCACCGAATAGACAGGGGGTCACTGAAGCTTTCTTT
TRBV5-1	NA	TRBJ2-7	NA	CASSFSATVAGYEQYF	TGCGCCAGCAGCTTTTCGGCGACCGTCGCGGGGTACGAGCAGTACTTC
TRBV5-1	NA	TRBJ2-3	once	CASSREDTQYF	TGCGCCAGCAGCCGGGAGGATACGCAGTATTTT
TRBV30	TRBD1	TRBJ1-1	NA	CAWEKSAGGRTEAFF	TGTGCCTGGGAGAAATCTGCAGGGGGCAGGACTGAAGCTTTCTTT
TRBV5-1	NA	TRBJ2-3	few	CASSLDRRDTDTQYF	TGCGCCAGCAGCTTGGACAGGAGAGACACAGATACGCAGTATTTT
TRBV20-1	NA	TRBJ2-5	NA	CSAAREETQYF	TGCAGTGCTGCAAGGGAAGAGACCCAGTACTTC
TRBV5-1	NA	TRBJ2-4	NA	CASTLGTSRRAKNIQYF	TGCGCCAGCACCCTCGGCACTTCCCGGAGGGCCAAAAACATTCAGTACTTC
TRBV29-1	NA	TRBJ2-5	few	CSAARGTQYF	TGCAGCGCAGCAAGGGGGACCCAGTACTTC
TRBV29-1	TRBD1	TRBJ1-4	few	CSAKTTGNEKLFF	TGCAGCGCCAAAACGACAGGGAATGAAAAACTGTTTTTT
TRBV29-1	NA	TRBJ1-2	NA	CSVGGGNYGYTF	TGCAGCGTTGGCGGAGGGAACTATGGCTACACCTTC
TRBV30	NA	TRBJ2-1	NA	CAWGLPIEQFF	TGTGCCTGGGGCCTGCCAATTGAGCAGTTCTTC
TRBV18	NA	TRBJ2-3	NA	CASSPPGTTTDTQYF	TGTGCCAGCTCACCCCCTGGGACAACCACAGATACGCAGTATTTT